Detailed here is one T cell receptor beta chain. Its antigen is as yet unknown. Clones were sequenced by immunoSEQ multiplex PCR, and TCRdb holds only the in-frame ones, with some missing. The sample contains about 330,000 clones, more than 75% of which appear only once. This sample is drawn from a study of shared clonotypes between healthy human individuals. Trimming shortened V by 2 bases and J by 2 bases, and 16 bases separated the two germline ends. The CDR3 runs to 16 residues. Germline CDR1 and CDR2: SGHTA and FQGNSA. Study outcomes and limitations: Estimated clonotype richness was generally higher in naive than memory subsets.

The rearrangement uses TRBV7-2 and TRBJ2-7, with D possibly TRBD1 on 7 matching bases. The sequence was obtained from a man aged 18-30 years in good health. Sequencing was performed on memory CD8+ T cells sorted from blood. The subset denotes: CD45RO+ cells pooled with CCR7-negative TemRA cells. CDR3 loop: CASSLMAGGSPYEQYF. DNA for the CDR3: TGTGCCAGCAGCTTAATGGCAGGGGGGAGCCCCTACGAGCAGTACTTC.